This TCR beta chain is drawn from a study of blood T cell repertoires in COVID-19. Data came from immunoSEQ multiplex PCR; TCRdb stores just in-frame clones and leaves some out. The table records 400,000 to 450,000 clones, about 87% of them present only once. This clone was counted only a few times. An end of the junction differs from the germline gene, which may be a read error. Patients at the Seattle site were enrolled during active infection and followed longitudinally. The CDR3 consists of 15 residues. Germline CDR1 reads LGHNA; CDR2 reads YNFKEQ. The origin of this receptor is a man between 18 and 35 years old with COVID-19, enrolled during active disease. V is TRBV4-2 and J is TRBJ1-5; TRBD1 matches 8 bases. Sequencing input: peripheral blood. The CDR3 sequence is CASSADRGALRVQYF. In nucleotides, the CDR3 is TGTGCCAGCAGCGCAGACAGGGGAGCTCTCCGAGTTCAATATTTT.